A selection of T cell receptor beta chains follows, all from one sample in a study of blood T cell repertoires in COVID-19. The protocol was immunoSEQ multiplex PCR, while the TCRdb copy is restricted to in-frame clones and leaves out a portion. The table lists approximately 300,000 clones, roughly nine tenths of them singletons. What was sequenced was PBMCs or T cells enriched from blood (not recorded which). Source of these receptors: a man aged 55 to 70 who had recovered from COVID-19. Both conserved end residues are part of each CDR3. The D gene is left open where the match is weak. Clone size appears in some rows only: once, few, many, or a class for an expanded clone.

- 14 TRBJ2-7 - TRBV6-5 CASSPQGLTYEQYF TGTGCCAGCAGTCCTCAAGGACTAACCTACGAGCAGTACTTC
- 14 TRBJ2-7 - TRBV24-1 CATSDATGPYEQYF TGTGCCACCAGTGATGCAACAGGGCCCTACGAGCAGTACTTC
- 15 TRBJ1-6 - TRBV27 CASSTTRGSNSPLHF TGTGCCAGCAGTACCACTAGGGGGTCAAATTCACCCCTCCACTTT
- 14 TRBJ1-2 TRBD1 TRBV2 CASTRTGANYGYTF TGTGCCAGCACCCGGACAGGGGCTAACTATGGCTACACCTTC
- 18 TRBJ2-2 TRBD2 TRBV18 CASSPRTSGSLNTGELFF TGTGCCAGCTCACCACGGACTAGCGGAAGTCTGAACACCGGGGAGCTGTTTTTT
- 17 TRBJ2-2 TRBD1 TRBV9 CASSAGIGQGNTGELFF TGTGCCAGCAGCGCCGGAATAGGACAGGGGAACACCGGGGAGCTGTTTTTT
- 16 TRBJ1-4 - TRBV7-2 CASSLVLGALNEKLFF TGTGCCAGCAGCTTAGTTTTAGGGGCCCTTAATGAAAAACTGTTTTTT
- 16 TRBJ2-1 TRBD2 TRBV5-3 CARSLGLAGGPNEQFF TGTGCCAGAAGTCTAGGGCTAGCGGGAGGGCCCAATGAGCAGTTCTTC
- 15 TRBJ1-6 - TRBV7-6 CASSLGQNLNSPLHF TGTGCCAGCAGCTTAGGCCAGAACCTTAATTCACCCCTCCACTTT
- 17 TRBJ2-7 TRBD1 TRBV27 CASSLLNRDSPSYEQYF TGTGCCAGCAGTTTATTGAATCGGGACAGCCCCTCCTACGAGCAGTACTTC
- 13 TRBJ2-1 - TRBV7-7 CASSLNSRNEQFF TGTGCTAGCAGCTTAAATTCGAGGAATGAGCAGTTCTTC
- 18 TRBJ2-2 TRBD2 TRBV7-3 CASSLFPSGRPLTGELFF TGTGCCAGCAGCTTATTTCCTAGCGGGAGGCCACTTACCGGGGAGCTGTTTTTT
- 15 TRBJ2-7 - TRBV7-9 CASSPRRGGPYEQYF TGTGCCAGCAGCCCTCGTCGTGGGGGCCCCTACGAGCAGTACTTC
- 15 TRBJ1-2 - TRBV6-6 CASSPGGGSDYGYTF TGTGCCAGCAGCCCCGGGGGGGGGTCCGACTATGGCTACACCTTC
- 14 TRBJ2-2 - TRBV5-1 CASSTGQNTGELFF TGCGCCAGCAGCACGGGACAGAACACCGGGGAGCTGTTTTTT
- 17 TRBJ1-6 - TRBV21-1 CASSKRQASSYNSPLHF TGTGCCAGCAGCAAAAGGCAGGCGAGCTCCTATAATTCACCCCTCCACTTT
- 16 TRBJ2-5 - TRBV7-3 CASSLGLGRVGETQYF TGTGCCAGCAGCTTAGGCCTCGGCAGGGTGGGGGAGACCCAGTACTTC
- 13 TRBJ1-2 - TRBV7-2 CASSLVAGYGYTF TGTGCCAGCAGCTTAGTGGCAGGCTATGGCTACACCTTC
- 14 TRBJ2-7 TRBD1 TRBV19 CASSIEDRVYEQYF TGTGCCAGTAGTATAGAGGACAGGGTCTACGAGCAGTACTTC
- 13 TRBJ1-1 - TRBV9 CASSVDYGGVAFF TGTGCCAGCAGCGTAGATTATGGAGGGGTAGCTTTCTTT
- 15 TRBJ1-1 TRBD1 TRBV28 CASSLGDRVFTEAFF TGTGCCAGCAGTTTAGGGGACAGGGTCTTCACTGAAGCTTTCTTT
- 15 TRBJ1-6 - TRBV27 CASRGRSIINSPLHF TGTGCCAGCAGAGGGAGATCCATCATCAATTCACCCCTCCACTTT
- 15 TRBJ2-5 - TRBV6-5 CASSYRADIWATQYF TGTGCCAGCAGTTACCGGGCGGACATTTGGGCGACCCAGTACTTC
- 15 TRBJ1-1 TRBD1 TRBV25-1 CASSDRQGFDTEAFF TGTGCCAGCAGTGACAGACAGGGGTTCGACACTGAAGCTTTCTTT
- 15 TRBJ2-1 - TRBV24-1 CATSDLPIHGNEQFF TGTGCCACCAGTGATTTGCCCATCCACGGCAATGAGCAGTTCTTC
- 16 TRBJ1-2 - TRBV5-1 CASSLGLGLANYGYTF TGCGCCAGCAGCTTGGGGCTCGGACTAGCTAACTATGGCTACACCTTC
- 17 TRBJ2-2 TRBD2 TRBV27 CASSTHLAGSWAGELFF TGTGCCAGCAGTACCCATCTAGCGGGATCGTGGGCCGGGGAGCTGTTTTTT
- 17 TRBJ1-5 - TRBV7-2 CASSLSSRVRELQPQHF TGTGCCAGCAGCTTAAGTTCGAGGGTGCGGGAACTTCAGCCCCAGCATTTT
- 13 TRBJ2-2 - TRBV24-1 CATSDPGLGELFF TGTGCCACCAGTGACCCGGGACTGGGGGAGCTGTTTTTT
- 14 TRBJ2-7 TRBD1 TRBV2 CASRPGQGAVEQYF TGTGCCAGCAGGCCGGGACAGGGGGCAGTCGAGCAGTACTTC
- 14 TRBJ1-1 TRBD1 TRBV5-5 CASSMTGMNTEAFF TGTGCCAGCAGCATGACAGGGATGAACACTGAAGCTTTCTTT
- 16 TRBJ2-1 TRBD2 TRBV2 CASKETSGPTGNEQFF TGTGCCAGCAAGGAGACTAGCGGGCCCACTGGTAATGAGCAGTTCTTC
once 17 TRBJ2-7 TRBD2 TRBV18 CASSPPQGLAGVYEQYF TGTGCCAGCTCACCACCCCAAGGACTAGCGGGAGTTTACGAGCAGTACTTC
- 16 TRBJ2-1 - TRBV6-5 CASSFPLGSSYNEQFF TGTGCCAGCAGTTTCCCTCTTGGGAGCTCCTACAATGAGCAGTTCTTC
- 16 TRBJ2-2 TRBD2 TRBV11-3 CASSPRLAGDTGELFF TGTGCCAGCAGCCCCCGACTAGCGGGGGACACCGGGGAGCTGTTTTTT
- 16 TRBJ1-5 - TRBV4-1 CASSQVLTGGGQPQHF TGCGCCAGCAGCCAAGTACTCACGGGTGGAGGACAGCCCCAGCATTTT
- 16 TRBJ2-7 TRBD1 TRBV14 CASSQDWGQGSYEQYF TGTGCCAGCAGCCAAGACTGGGGACAGGGTTCCTACGAGCAGTACTTC
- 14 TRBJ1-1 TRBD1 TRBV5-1 CASSIQGTNTEAFF TGCGCCAGCAGCATACAGGGGACGAACACTGAAGCTTTCTTT
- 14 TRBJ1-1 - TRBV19 CASSISHMNTEAFF TGTGCCAGTAGTATTAGCCACATGAACACTGAAGCTTTCTTT
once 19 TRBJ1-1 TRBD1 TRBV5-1 CASSFMTGNGAGMNTEAFF TGCGCCAGCAGCTTCATGACAGGGAACGGAGCAGGGATGAACACTGAAGCTTTCTTT
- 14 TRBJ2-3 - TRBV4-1 CASSQVDWGDTQYF TGCGCCAGCAGCCAAGTGGACTGGGGAGATACGCAGTATTTT
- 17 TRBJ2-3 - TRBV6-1 CASSEALRGGPQGTQYF TGTGCCAGCAGTGAAGCGCTTCGAGGCGGGCCCCAAGGTACGCAGTATTTT
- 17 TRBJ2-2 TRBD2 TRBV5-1 CASSFLASGANTGELFF TGCGCCAGCAGCTTTCTGGCTAGCGGGGCGAACACCGGGGAGCTGTTTTTT
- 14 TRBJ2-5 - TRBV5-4 CASSARGGQETQYF TGTGCCAGCAGCGCTAGGGGCGGCCAAGAGACCCAGTACTTC
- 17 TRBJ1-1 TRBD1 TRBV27 CASSFSAAIVGDRKAFF TGTGCCAGCAGTTTCTCCGCGGCGATAGTCGGGGACAGGAAAGCTTTCTTT
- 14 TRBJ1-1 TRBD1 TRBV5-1 CASRTITGGTEAFF TGCGCCAGCAGAACGATAACAGGGGGCACTGAAGCTTTCTTT